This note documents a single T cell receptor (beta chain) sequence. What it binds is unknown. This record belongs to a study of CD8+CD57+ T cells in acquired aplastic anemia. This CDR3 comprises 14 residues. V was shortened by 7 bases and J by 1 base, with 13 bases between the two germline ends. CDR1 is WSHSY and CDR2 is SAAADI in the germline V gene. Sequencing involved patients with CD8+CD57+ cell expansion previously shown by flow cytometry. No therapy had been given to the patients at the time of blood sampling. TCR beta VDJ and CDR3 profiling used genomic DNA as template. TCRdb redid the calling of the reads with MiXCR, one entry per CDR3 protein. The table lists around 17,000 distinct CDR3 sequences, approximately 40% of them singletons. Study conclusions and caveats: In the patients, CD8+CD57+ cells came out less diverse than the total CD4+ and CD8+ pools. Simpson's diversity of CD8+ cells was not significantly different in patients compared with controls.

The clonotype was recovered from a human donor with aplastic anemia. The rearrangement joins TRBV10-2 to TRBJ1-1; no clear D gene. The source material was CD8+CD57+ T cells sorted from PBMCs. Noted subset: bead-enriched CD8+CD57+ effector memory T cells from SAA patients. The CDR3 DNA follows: TGCGCCAGCAAGTCAGACCTGACGAACACTGAAGCTTTCTTT. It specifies CASKSDLTNTEAFF.